This TCR beta chain emerged from a study of cytomegalovirus exposure and HLA in healthy donors. Trimming cost V 0 bases and J 7 bases, with 11 bases left between them. Germline CDR1 and CDR2: SGHRS and YFSETQ. This CDR3 comprises 14 residues. PCR was performed using 60 Vbeta and 13 Jbeta primers. Libraries were prepared by immunoSEQ multiplex PCR; TCRdb keeps only in-frame clonotypes and omits some of them. The table has some 86,000 clones, approximately 70% seen once. The sequence was collected from a man aged 30 to 45 in good health and CMV-seronegative. The specimen sequenced was PBMCs. The rearrangement links TRBV5-1 to TRBJ2-1; unclear D gene. The CDR3 coding sequence is TGCGCCAGCAGCTTGGTAGTTACTGTGAATGAGCAGTTCTTC. It encodes CASSLVVTVNEQFF.